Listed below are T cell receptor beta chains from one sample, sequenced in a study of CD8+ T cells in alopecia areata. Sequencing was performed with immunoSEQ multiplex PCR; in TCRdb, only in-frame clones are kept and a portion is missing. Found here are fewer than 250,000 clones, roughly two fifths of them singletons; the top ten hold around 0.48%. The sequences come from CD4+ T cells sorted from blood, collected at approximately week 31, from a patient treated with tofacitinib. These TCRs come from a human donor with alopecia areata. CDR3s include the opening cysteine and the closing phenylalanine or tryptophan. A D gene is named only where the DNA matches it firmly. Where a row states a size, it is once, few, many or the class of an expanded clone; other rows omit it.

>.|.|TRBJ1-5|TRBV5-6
CASSLSGRGSNQPQHF
TGTGCCAGCAGCTTGTCGGGGCGAGGTAGCAATCAGCCCCAGCATTTT
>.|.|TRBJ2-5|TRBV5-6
CASSFRVPNQETQYF
TGTGCCAGCAGCTTCAGGGTCCCAAACCAAGAGACCCAGTACTTC
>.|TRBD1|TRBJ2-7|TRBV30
CAWSAQGNEQYF
TGTGCCTGGAGTGCACAGGGGAACGAGCAGTACTTC
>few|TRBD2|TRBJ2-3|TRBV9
CASSFRLAGTTDTQYF
TGTGCCAGCAGCTTCCGACTAGCGGGGACCACAGATACGCAGTATTTT
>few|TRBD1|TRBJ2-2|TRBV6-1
CASSVVGQGRTGELFF
TGTGCCAGCAGTGTGGTGGGACAGGGACGGACCGGGGAGCTGTTTTTT
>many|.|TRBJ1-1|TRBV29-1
CSVEGQANTEAFF
TGCAGCGTTGAGGGGCAGGCGAACACTGAAGCTTTCTTT
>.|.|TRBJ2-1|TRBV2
CASTREGTEQFF
TGTGCCAGCACCCGAGAGGGGACAGAGCAGTTCTTC
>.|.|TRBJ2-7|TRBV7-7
CASSERLGYPEQYF
TGTGCTAGCAGCGAAAGACTCGGGTACCCCGAGCAGTACTTC
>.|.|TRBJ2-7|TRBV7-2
CASSERGPYEQYF
TGTGCCAGCAGCGAGAGGGGCCCCTACGAGCAGTACTTC
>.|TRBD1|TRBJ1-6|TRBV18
CASSPSDRGNGVSPLHF
TGTGCCAGCTCACCATCGGACAGGGGTAACGGTGTTTCACCCCTCCACTTT
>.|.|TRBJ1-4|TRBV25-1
CASSELGRDEKLFF
TGTGCCAGCAGTGAACTAGGGCGCGATGAAAAACTGTTTTTT
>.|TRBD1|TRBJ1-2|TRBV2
CASSLQQGANYGYTF
TGTGCCAGCAGCCTTCAACAGGGGGCTAACTATGGCTACACCTTC
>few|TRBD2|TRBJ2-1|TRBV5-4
CASSKAGATYNEQFF
TGTGCCAGCAGCAAAGCGGGGGCTACCTACAATGAGCAGTTCTTC
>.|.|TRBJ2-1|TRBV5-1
CASSLEEVSYNEQFF
TGCGCCAGCAGCTTGGAGGAGGTCTCCTACAATGAGCAGTTCTTC
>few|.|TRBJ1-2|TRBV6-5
CASSYSKGGSAYGYTF
TGTGCCAGCAGTTACTCGAAAGGGGGGTCGGCCTATGGCTACACCTTC
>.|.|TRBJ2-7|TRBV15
CATSADLASYEQYF
TGTGCCACCAGCGCGGACTTGGCCTCCTACGAGCAGTACTTC
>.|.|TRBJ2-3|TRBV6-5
CASSYSIIAEDTQYF
TGTGCCAGCAGTTACTCGATAATTGCCGAAGATACGCAGTATTTT
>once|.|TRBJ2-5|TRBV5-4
CASSHAGLVETQYF
TGTGCCAGCAGCCACGCAGGGTTAGTAGAGACCCAGTACTTC
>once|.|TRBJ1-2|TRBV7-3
CASSLRARDSYGYTF
TGTGCCAGCAGCTTAAGGGCAAGAGACAGCTATGGCTACACCTTC
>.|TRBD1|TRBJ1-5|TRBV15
CATSRGDRAQPQHF
TGTGCCACCAGCAGGGGGGACAGGGCTCAGCCCCAGCATTTT
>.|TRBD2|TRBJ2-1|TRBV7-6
CASSPSGGASYNEQFF
TGTGCCAGCAGTCCTAGCGGGGGGGCCTCTTACAATGAGCAGTTCTTC
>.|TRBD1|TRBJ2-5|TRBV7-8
CASSPRQGAPVETQYF
TGTGCCAGCAGCCCGAGACAGGGGGCGCCGGTAGAGACCCAGTACTTC
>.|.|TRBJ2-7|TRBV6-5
CASSYDHLSYEQYF
TGTGCCAGCAGTTACGATCACTTATCCTACGAGCAGTACTTC
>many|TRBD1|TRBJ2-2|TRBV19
CASSTTGGTTGELFF
TGTGCCAGTAGTACGACAGGGGGCACTACCGGGGAGCTGTTTTTT
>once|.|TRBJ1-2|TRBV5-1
CASSLVPAYGYTF
TGCGCCAGCAGCTTGGTTCCGGCGTATGGCTACACCTTC
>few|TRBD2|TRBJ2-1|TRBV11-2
CASSPWTSGGEQFF
TGTGCCAGCAGCCCTTGGACTAGCGGGGGTGAGCAGTTCTTC
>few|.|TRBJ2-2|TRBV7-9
CASSQERVAGELFF
TGTGCCAGCAGCCAAGAAAGGGTAGCCGGGGAGCTGTTTTTT
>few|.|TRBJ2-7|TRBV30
CAWSASGRSYEQYF
TGTGCCTGGAGTGCCTCGGGGAGGTCCTACGAGCAGTACTTC
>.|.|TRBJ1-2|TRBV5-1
CASSAGGYGYTF
TGCGCCAGCAGCGCGGGTGGCTATGGCTACACCTTC
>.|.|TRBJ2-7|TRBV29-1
CSVAEHPQGPYEQYF
TGCAGCGTTGCCGAACACCCACAGGGCCCCTACGAGCAGTACTTC
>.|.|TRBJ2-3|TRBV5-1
CASSLGNSASTDTQYF
TGCGCCAGCAGCCTGGGGAATAGCGCTAGCACAGATACGCAGTATTTT
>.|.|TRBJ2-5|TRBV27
CASSTWRAQETQYF
TGTGCCAGCAGTACCTGGAGGGCCCAAGAGACCCAGTACTTC
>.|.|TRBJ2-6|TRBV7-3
CASSLGVISGANVLTF
TGTGCCAGCAGCTTAGGGGTCATTTCTGGGGCCAACGTCCTGACTTTC
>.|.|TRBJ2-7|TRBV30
CAWSVGQYEQYF
TGTGCCTGGAGTGTAGGGCAATACGAGCAGTACTTC
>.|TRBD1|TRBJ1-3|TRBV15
CATSRTGTLSGNTIYF
TGTGCCACCAGCAGGACAGGGACCCTTTCTGGAAACACCATATATTTT
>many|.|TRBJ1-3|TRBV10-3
CAISEDISGNTIYF
TGTGCCATCAGTGAGGACATCTCTGGAAACACCATATATTTT
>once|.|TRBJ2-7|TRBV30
CAWTKQVPSTYEQYF
TGTGCCTGGACCAAGCAGGTCCCGTCTACCTACGAGCAGTACTTC
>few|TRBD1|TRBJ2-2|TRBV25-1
CASRKQGADYTGELFF
TGTGCCAGCAGGAAACAGGGGGCAGACTACACCGGGGAGCTGTTTTTT
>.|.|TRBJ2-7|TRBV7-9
CASSLQVPYEQYF
TGTGCCAGCAGCTTGCAGGTTCCCTACGAGCAGTACTTC
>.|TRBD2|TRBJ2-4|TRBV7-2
CASSSGLAGLAKNIQYF
TGTGCCAGCAGCTCGGGACTAGCGGGGCTAGCCAAAAACATTCAGTACTTC
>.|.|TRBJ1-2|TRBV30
CAWSRQGGYTF
TGTGCCTGGAGCAGACAAGGAGGCTACACCTTC
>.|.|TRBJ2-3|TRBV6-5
CASSAIVDTQYF
TGTGCCAGCAGTGCCATAGTAGATACGCAGTATTTT